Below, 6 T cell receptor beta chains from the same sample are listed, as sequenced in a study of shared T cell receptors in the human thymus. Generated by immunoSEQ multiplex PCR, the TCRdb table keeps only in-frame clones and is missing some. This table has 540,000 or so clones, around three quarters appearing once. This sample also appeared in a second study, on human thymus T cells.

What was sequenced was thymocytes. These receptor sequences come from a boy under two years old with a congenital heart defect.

The CDR3, as DNA: TGTGCCAGCAACCAAAAACAGGCCCCGGTCTCTGGCTACACCTTC. As protein: CASNQKQAPVSGYTF. This chain uses TRBV28 with TRBJ1-2; a possible D gene is TRBD1 (5 bases). The germline V gene has CDR1 MDHEN and CDR2 SYDVKM. The CDR3 totals 15 residues. With 7 bases removed from V and 7 bases from J, the gap between germline ends came to 22 bases.

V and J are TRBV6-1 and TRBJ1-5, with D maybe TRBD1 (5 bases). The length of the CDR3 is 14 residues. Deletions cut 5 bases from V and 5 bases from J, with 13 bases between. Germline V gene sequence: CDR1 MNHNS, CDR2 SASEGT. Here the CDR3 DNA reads TGTGCCAGCAGTTCTAGGGGAGGGGATCAGCCCCAGCATTTT. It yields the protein CASSSRGGDQPQHF.

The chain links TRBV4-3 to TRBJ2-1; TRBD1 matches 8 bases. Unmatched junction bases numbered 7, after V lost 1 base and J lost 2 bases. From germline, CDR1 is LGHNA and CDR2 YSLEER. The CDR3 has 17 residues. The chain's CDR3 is CASSQANRDRTYNEQFF. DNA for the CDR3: TGCGCCAGCAGCCAAGCTAACCGGGACAGGACCTACAATGAGCAGTTCTTC.

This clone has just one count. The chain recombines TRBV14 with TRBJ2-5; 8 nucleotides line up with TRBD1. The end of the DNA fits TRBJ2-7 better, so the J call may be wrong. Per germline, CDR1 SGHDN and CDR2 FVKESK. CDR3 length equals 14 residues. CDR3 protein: CASSQGQGPHEQYF. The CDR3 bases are TGTGCCAGCAGCCAAGGACAGGGGCCCCACGAGCAGTACTTC.

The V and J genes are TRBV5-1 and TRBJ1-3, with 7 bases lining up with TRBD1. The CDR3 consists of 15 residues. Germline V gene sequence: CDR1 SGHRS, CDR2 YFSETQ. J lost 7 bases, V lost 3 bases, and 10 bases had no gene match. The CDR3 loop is CASSSGTADRNTIYF. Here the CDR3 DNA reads TGCGCCAGCAGCTCCGGGACAGCCGATAGGAACACCATATATTTT.

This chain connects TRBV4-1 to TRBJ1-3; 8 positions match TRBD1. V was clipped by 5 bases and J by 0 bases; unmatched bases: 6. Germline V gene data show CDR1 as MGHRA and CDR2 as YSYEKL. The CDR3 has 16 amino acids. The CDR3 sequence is CASSSRTGISGNTIYF. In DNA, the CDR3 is TGCGCCAGCAGCTCCCGGACAGGGATCTCTGGAAACACCATATATTTT.